The 8 T cell receptor beta chains below come from one sample, sequenced in a study of cytomegalovirus exposure and HLA in healthy donors. The PCR employed 60 Vbeta primers together with 13 Jbeta primers. Produced via immunoSEQ multiplex PCR; TCRdb's table is partial and in-frame only. The sample has 150,000 to 200,000 clones; roughly 86% are singletons. The specimen was PBMCs. Every receptor here comes from a girl aged 10-17 years in good health and CMV-seropositive.

The V call is TRBV7-9, the J call TRBJ2-3; no clear D gene. Trimming took 4 bases from V and 0 from J, leaving 5 bases between them. Germline CDR1 and CDR2: SEHNR and FQNEAQ (reference sequence). The CDR3 extends over 13 amino acids. The CDR3 DNA sequence: TGTGCCAGCAGCTCGTTAAGCACAGATACGCAGTATTTT. Residues: CASSSLSTDTQYF.

This clone was seen a few times. The chain uses TRBV10-3 and TRBJ1-2, with TRBD1 identical over 10 bases. CDR1 and CDR2 (germline): ENHRY, SYGVKD. V was pared by 3 bases and J by 1 base, with 5 bases of the junction left unmatched. There are 16 residues in the CDR3. This CDR3 is CAISETGQGLNYGYTF. CDR3 in DNA: TGTGCCATCAGTGAAACGGGACAGGGGCTTAACTATGGCTACACCTTC.

This clone was observed a few times. The V and J genes are TRBV6-5 and TRBJ1-2, with D possibly TRBD1 on 6 matching bases. CDR1 is MNHEY and CDR2 is SVGAGI in the germline V gene. The CDR3 contains 12 residues. V was clipped by 2 bases and J by 6 bases, with 7 bases between them. The CDR3 DNA reads as TGTGCCAGCAGTTACAACAGGGATGGCTACACCTTC. Residues: CASSYNRDGYTF.

The genes are TRBV21-1 and TRBJ1-5; TRBD1, as called in the table, went unchecked against the DNA. TRBV21-1 is assigned pseudogene status. The CDR3 is 15 amino acids. In DNA, the CDR3 is TGTGCCAGCAGTTCCCCAGTGACAGGCAATCAGCCCCAGCATTTT. This sequence encodes CASSSPVTGNQPQHF.

The rearrangement joins TRBV5-4 to TRBJ2-1; no clear D gene. This CDR3 spans 15 amino acids. V lost 4 bases, J lost 6 bases, and 17 bases lay in between. Per germline, CDR1 SGHNT and CDR2 YYREEE (reference sequence). The CDR3 sequence is CASSQDIGYSNEQFF. The DNA of the CDR3 is TGTGCCAGCAGCCAAGATATTGGGTACAGCAATGAGCAGTTCTTC. The variable domain in full, with the rest retrieved from reference TRBV5-4 and TRBJ2-1, is ETGVTQSPTHLIKTRGQQVTLRCSSQSGHNTVSWYQQALGQGPQFIFQYYREEENGRGNFPPRFSGLQFPNYSSELNVNALELDDSALYLCASSQDIGYSNEQFFGPGTRLTVL.

The J gene is TRBJ2-7, the V gene TRBV4-1, with 8 bases aligning to TRBD1. Germline CDR1 and CDR2: MGHRA and YSYEKL. V dropped 1 base and J dropped 0; count of bases not matched to a gene: 17. CDR3 size: 20 residues. CDR3 nucleotides: TGCGCCAGCAGCCAAGCCCGACCGGGACAGGTCGTTCCTAGCTCCTACGAGCAGTACTTC. Protein: CASSQARPGQVVPSSYEQYF.

V gene TRBV6-1 combines with J gene TRBJ2-2; no reliable D call. Germline CDR1 is MNHNS and CDR2 is SASEGT. Trimming removed 6 bases from V and 6 bases from J, with 11 bases in between. The length of the CDR3 is 13 residues. CDR3 in DNA: TGTGCCAGCAGCCCAACAACCCCCGGGGAGCTGTTTTTT. Translation gives CASSPTTPGELFF.

The chain uses TRBV5-1 and TRBJ1-6; 9 bases are shared with TRBD1. The CDR3 runs 18 residues. Germline V gene data show CDR1 as SGHRS and CDR2 as YFSETQ. Trimming took 5 bases from V and 3 from J; bases not matched to a gene: 12. CDR3 in DNA: TGCGCCAGCAGACCAACCGGGACAGGGTATATCTATAATTCACCCCTCCACTTT. It yields the protein CASRPTGTGYIYNSPLHF.